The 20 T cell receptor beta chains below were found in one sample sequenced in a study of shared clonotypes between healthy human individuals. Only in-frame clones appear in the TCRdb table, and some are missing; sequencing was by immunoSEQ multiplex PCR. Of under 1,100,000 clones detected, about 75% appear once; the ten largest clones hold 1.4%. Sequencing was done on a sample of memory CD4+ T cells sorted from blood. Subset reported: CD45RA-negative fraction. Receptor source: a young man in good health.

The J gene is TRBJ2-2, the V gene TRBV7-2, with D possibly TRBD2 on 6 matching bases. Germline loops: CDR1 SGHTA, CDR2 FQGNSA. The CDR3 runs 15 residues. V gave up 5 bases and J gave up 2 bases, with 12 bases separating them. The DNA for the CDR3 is TGTGCCAGCAGCATCGGGACTTTTAACACCGGGGAGCTGTTTTTT. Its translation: CASSIGTFNTGELFF.

CDR3 DNA sequence: TGTGCCAGCAGCTTGGCCTTGGGGATGAACACTGAAGCTTTCTTT. This sequence encodes CASSLALGMNTEAFF. The genes are TRBV5-6 and TRBJ1-1; D gene unclear. The CDR3 is made up of 15 amino acids. Germline assignment: CDR1 SGHDT and CDR2 YYEEEE. The ends were cut back, 0 bases at V and 0 bases at J, with 9 bases in the middle.

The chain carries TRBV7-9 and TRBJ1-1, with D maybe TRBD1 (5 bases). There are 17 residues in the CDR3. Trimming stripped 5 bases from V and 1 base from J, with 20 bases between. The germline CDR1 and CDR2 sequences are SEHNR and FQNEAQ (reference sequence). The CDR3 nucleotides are TGTGCCAGCAGCCAACCTCGGGGGAGGTTAGCGAACACTGAAGCTTTCTTT. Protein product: CASSQPRGRLANTEAFF.

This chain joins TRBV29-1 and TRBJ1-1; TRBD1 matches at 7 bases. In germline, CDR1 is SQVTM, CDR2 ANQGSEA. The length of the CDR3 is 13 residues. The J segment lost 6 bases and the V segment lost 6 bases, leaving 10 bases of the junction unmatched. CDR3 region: CSVSDRVYAEAFF. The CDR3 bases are TGCAGCGTCTCTGACAGGGTGTACGCTGAAGCTTTCTTT.

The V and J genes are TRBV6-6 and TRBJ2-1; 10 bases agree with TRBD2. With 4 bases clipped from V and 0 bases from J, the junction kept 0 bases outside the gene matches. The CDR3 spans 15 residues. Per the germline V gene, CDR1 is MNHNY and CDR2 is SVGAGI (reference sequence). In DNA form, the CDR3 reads TGTGCCAGCAGTTCTAGCGGGGGCTCCTACAATGAGCAGTTCTTC. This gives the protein CASSSSGGSYNEQFF.

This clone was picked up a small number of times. Here the CDR3 DNA reads TGTGCCATCAGGGCTAGCGGGAGTAGGGACGGGGAGCTGTTTTTT. Translated, it gives CAIRASGSRDGELFF. The chain has TRBV10-3 and TRBJ2-2; 10 nucleotides align to TRBD2. This CDR3 is built from 15 residues. The ends lost 6 bases at V and 7 bases at J; junction bases unmatched: 8. The germline CDR1 and CDR2 sequences are ENHRY and SYGVKD.

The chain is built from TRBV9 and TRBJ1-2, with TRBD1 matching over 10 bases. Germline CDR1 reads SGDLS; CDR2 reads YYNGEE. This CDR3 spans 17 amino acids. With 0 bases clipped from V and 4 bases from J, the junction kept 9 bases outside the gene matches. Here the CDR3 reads CASSVGGTGAHGYGYTF. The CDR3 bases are TGTGCCAGCAGCGTAGGAGGGACAGGGGCTCACGGCTATGGCTACACCTTC.

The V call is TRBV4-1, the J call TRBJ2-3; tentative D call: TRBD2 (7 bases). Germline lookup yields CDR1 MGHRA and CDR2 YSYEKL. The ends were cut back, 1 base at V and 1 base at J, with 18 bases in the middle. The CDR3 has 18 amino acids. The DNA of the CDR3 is TGCGCCAGCAGCCAAGGGTTCCGTGGGGGGGCTGGCACAGATACGCAGTATTTT. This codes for CASSQGFRGGAGTDTQYF.

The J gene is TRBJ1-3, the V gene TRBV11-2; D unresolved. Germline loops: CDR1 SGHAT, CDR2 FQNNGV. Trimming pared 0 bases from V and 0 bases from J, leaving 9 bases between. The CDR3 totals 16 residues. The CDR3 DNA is TGTGCCAGCAGCTTAGATAGGGTAACCTCTGGAAACACCATATATTTT. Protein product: CASSLDRVTSGNTIYF. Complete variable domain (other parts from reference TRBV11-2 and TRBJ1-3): EAGVAQSPRYKIIEKRQSVAFWCNPISGHATLYWYQQILGQGPKLLIQFQNNGVVDDSQLPKDRFSAERLKGVDSTLKIQPAKLEDSAVYLCASSLDRVTSGNTIYFGEGSWLTVV.

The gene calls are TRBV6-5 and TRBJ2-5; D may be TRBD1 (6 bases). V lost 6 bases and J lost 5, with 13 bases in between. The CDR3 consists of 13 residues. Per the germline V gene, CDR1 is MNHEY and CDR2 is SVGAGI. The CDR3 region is CASRRGGGETQYF. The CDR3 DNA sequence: TGTGCCAGCAGACGAGGGGGTGGGGAGACCCAGTACTTC.

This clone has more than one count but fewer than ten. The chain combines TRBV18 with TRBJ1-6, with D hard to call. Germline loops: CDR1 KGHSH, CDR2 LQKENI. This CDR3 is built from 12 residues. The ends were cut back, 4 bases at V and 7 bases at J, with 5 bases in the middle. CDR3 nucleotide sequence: TGTGCCAGCTCACAAGGGAATTCACCCCTCCACTTT. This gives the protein CASSQGNSPLHF.

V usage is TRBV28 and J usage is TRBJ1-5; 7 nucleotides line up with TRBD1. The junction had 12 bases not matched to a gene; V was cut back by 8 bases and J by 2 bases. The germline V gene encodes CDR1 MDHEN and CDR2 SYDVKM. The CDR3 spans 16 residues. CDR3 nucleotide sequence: TGTGCCAGCGGCTACCGACAGGGAGGGGGCAATCAGCCCCAGCATTTT. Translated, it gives CASGYRQGGGNQPQHF.

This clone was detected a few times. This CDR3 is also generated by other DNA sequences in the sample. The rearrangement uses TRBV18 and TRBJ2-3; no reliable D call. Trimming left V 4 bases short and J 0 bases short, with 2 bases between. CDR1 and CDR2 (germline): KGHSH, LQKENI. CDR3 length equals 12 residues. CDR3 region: CASSLSTDTQYF. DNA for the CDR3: TGTGCCAGCTCACTTAGCACAGATACGCAGTATTTT.

The CDR3 bases are TGTGCCAGCAGCCGCCCCTTGCGGGATACTGAAGCTTTCTTT. Protein: CASSRPLRDTEAFF. The chain employs TRBV28 and TRBJ1-1; unclear D gene. Per the germline V gene, CDR1 is MDHEN and CDR2 is SYDVKM. CDR3 length: 14 amino acids. V lost 6 bases and J lost 5, with 16 bases in between.

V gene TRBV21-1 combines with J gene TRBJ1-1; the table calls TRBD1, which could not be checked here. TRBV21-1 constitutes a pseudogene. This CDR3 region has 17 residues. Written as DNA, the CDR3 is TGTGCCAGCAGCAGGAACCCGGGACAGGAGTTGAACACTGAAGCTTTCTTT. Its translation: CASSRNPGQELNTEAFF.

For the CDR3, the DNA is TGTGCCAGCAGCCCGGGTCAATACGCGCCCCAGCATTTT. This translates into CASSPGQYAPQHF. The chain carries TRBV6-6 and TRBJ1-5; D gene unclear. Deletions cut 6 bases from V and 9 bases from J, with 15 bases between. The CDR3 covers 13 residues. Germline CDR1 and CDR2: MNHNY and SVGAGI (reference sequence).

The CDR3 protein is CASRVTGSGQPQHF. The DNA for the CDR3 is TGTGCCAGCAGGGTCACAGGGAGCGGGCAGCCCCAGCATTTT. The chain has TRBV6-1 and TRBJ1-5, with a weak D call TRBD1 (6 bases). The CDR3 sequence is 14 residues long. CDR1 MNHNS and CDR2 SASEGT come from the germline V gene. Trimming took 6 bases from V and 7 from J, leaving 16 bases between them.

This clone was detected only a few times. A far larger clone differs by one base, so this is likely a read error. CDR3 DNA: TGTGCCAGCAGGGACAGGGGCGGGAACACTGAAGCTTTCTTT. Protein product: CASRDRGGNTEAFF. The chain employs TRBV6-6 and TRBJ1-1, with 9 bases lining up with TRBD1. Looked up from germline, CDR1 is MNHNY and CDR2 is SVGAGI (reference sequence). V was pared by 6 bases and J by 1 base, with 3 bases of the junction left unmatched. The CDR3 has 14 amino acids.

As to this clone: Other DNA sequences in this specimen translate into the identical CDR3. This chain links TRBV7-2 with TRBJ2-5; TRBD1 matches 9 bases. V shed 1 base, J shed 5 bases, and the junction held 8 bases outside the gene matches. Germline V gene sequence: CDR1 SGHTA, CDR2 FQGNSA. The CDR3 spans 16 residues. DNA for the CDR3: TGTGCCAGCAGCTTAGAGGGGGGGACAGGGCTCGAGACCCAGTACTTC. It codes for CASSLEGGTGLETQYF.

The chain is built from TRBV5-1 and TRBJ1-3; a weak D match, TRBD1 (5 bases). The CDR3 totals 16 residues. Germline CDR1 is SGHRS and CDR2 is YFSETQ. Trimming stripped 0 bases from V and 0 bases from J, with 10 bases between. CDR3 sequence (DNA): TGCGCCAGCAGCTTGGCAGGGTTGGCCTCTGGAAACACCATATATTTT. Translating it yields CASSLAGLASGNTIYF.